The following is a T cell receptor beta chain sequence with its context. This sample was included in a study of blood T cell repertoires in COVID-19. Study-level background: Material from acute and convalescent COVID-19 was sourced from the United States, Italy and Spain. T cells, B-cell-depleted T cells, or PBMCs provided the cDNA or gDNA that served as material.

Original handling: Counts of nucleated cells, estimated from reference gene primer amplification, were obtained. The repertoire was sequenced with immunoSEQ multiplex PCR; TCRdb's copy has only in-frame clones and lacks some. V, J and clone size reflect that table, while D and trimming were determined from the DNA. The top ten clones hold 3.5% to 5% of a sample with tens of thousands of clones, 85% to 90% of them seen once. The CDR3 is 16 amino acids. The V segment lost 5 bases and the J segment 0 bases; nucleotides outside the gene matches: 7. CDR1 is SGHTA, CDR2 FQGNSA, per germline. The chain joins TRBV7-2 to TRBJ1-3; 7 positions agree with TRBD1. The TCR was taken from a man aged 55 to 70 with acute or convalescent COVID-19. Input material: peripheral blood. DNA of the CDR3: TGTGCCAGCAGCCCCCATCAGGGGGGCTCTGGAAACACCATATATTTT. Protein: CASSPHQGGSGNTIYF.